The rows below give T cell receptor beta chains drawn from one sample of a study of cytomegalovirus exposure and HLA in healthy donors. Generated by immunoSEQ multiplex PCR, the TCRdb table keeps only in-frame clones and is missing some. The table lists 150,000 to 200,000 clones, around four fifths of them singletons. Sequencing used PBMCs. The origin of the receptors is a man aged 25 to 40 in good health and CMV-seropositive. Each CDR3 is given with its conserved first and last residue. A D gene is named only where the DNA matches it firmly. Only some rows state a clone size, as once, few, many or a class for expanded clones.

clone size	D gene	J gene	V gene	CDR3 DNA	CDR3 protein
NA	NA	TRBJ1-6	TRBV2	TGTGCCAGCGGTAGACAGAAAAATTCACCCCTCCACTTT	CASGRQKNSPLHF
NA	TRBD1	TRBJ1-2	TRBV6-5	TGTGCCAGCAGTTACGATGACAGGGGATTTGGCTACACCTTC	CASSYDDRGFGYTF
NA	NA	TRBJ1-3	TRBV6-6	TGTGCCAGCAGTTACACAAACTCTGGAAACACCATATATTTT	CASSYTNSGNTIYF
NA	TRBD1	TRBJ2-7	TRBV6-5	TGTGCCAGCAGTTATGGGACAGGGGGTCGCGAGCAGTACTTC	CASSYGTGGREQYF
NA	NA	TRBJ1-5	TRBV10-3	TGTGCCGCCCGGGGGGTTGATAGCAATCAGCCCCAGCATTTT	CAARGVDSNQPQHF
NA	NA	TRBJ2-5	TRBV6-1	TGTGCCAGCAGTGAGAGTAGGACAGCTCCTCAGTACTTC	CASSESRTAPQYF
NA	TRBD1	TRBJ1-2	TRBV9	TGTGCCAGCAGCGTAGGGACAGGGGGCGCTAACTATGGCTACACCTTC	CASSVGTGGANYGYTF
NA	NA	TRBJ2-7	TRBV27	TGTGCCAGCAGTTTATTGAGCGCCTACGAGCAGTACTTC	CASSLLSAYEQYF
once	NA	TRBJ2-7	TRBV6-5	TGTGCCAGCAGTTACTCGGGGGGGCTAGTATCCTACGAGCAGTACTTC	CASSYSGGLVSYEQYF
few	TRBD2	TRBJ2-7	TRBV30	TGTGCCTGCTCGTCGGCGGGGGTGCCCTACGAGCAGTACTTC	CACSSAGVPYEQYF
NA	TRBD2	TRBJ2-7	TRBV5-1	TGCGCCAGCAGCCTACCGGGACTAGCCTACGAGCAGTACTTC	CASSLPGLAYEQYF
NA	NA	TRBJ1-2	TRBV4-3	TGCGCCAGCAGCCAAGGGGGGGGGTATGGCTACACCTTC	CASSQGGGYGYTF
NA	NA	TRBJ1-3	TRBV13	TGTGCCAGCAGCTTAGAGGGAGGGGACTCTGGAAACACCATATATTTT	CASSLEGGDSGNTIYF
NA	TRBD1	TRBJ1-6	TRBV5-1	TGCGCCAGCAGCGACGACAGGGGAGGTTCACCCCTCCACTTT	CASSDDRGGSPLHF
NA	NA	TRBJ2-3	TRBV9	TGTGCCAGCAGCGTAGGAGAAGATACGCAGTATTTT	CASSVGEDTQYF
NA	NA	TRBJ2-6	TRBV4-1	TGCGCCAGCAGCCAAGTTGGAGGGAATGGGGCCAACGTCCTGACTTTC	CASSQVGGNGANVLTF
few	TRBD1	TRBJ2-1	TRBV14	TGTGCCAGCAGCGGACAGGGTCTGAGGGAGCAGTTCTTC	CASSGQGLREQFF
NA	TRBD2	TRBJ2-5	TRBV9	TGTGCCAGCAGCGACGGGACTAGCGGGGGGGTACGAGAGACCCAGTACTTC	CASSDGTSGGVRETQYF
few	TRBD2	TRBJ2-7	TRBV9	TGTGCCAGCAGCCCCTCGGGGGGGCGGGGGGGCCCTCAAGACGAGCAGTACTTC	CASSPSGGRGGPQDEQYF
few	NA	TRBJ1-1	TRBV2	TGTGCCAGCAGTGTCGACACGAACACTGAAGCTTTCTTT	CASSVDTNTEAFF
NA	TRBD1	TRBJ1-1	TRBV19	TGTGCCAGTAGTCAGACAGGGTTGAACACTGAAGCTTTCTTT	CASSQTGLNTEAFF
NA	TRBD1	TRBJ2-7	TRBV6-5	TGTGCCAGCACCCCTCTAGGACAGGGTTTTTACGAGCAGTACTTC	CASTPLGQGFYEQYF
NA	NA	TRBJ1-1	TRBV21-1	TGTGCCAGCAGTACGTACCTGAACCGCGACACTGAAGCTTTCTTT	CASSTYLNRDTEAFF
NA	NA	TRBJ2-2	TRBV6-5	TGTGCCAGCTCCTGGACTGGAAACACCGGGGAGCTGTTTTTT	CASSWTGNTGELFF
NA	TRBD1	TRBJ2-7	TRBV7-6	TGTGCCAGCAGCTATACGACTCGGACAGGGAGCGAGGGCGAGCAGTACTTC	CASSYTTRTGSEGEQYF
NA	NA	TRBJ1-1	TRBV5-1	TGCGCCAGCAGCTTGGGGTACAGCATGAACACTGAAGCTTTCTTT	CASSLGYSMNTEAFF
once	TRBD2	TRBJ2-1	TRBV7-9	TGTGCCAGCAGCTCACCCAGCGGGGCTCACTACAATGAGCAGTTCTTC	CASSSPSGAHYNEQFF
NA	NA	TRBJ2-2	TRBV7-2	TGTGCCAGCAGCTTAAAGGCTAGCGCGGCCGGGGAGCTGTTTTTT	CASSLKASAAGELFF
NA	TRBD1	TRBJ1-4	TRBV15	TGTGCCACCAGCGCCCGACAGGGAAGGGTCCATGAAAAACTGTTTTTT	CATSARQGRVHEKLFF
NA	NA	TRBJ1-2	TRBV4-3	TGCGCCAGCAGCCCGGCAGGGTCCGGATATGGCTACACCTTC	CASSPAGSGYGYTF
NA	TRBD2	TRBJ2-4	TRBV19	TGTGCCAGTAGTATAGATTATGGCGGGGGGGCCGCGGACGCCAAAAACATTCAGTACTTC	CASSIDYGGGAADAKNIQYF
NA	TRBD1	TRBJ2-7	TRBV5-1	TGCGCCAGCAGCTTAGACAGGGTGGACGAGCAGTACTTC	CASSLDRVDEQYF
NA	NA	TRBJ1-2	TRBV7-8	TGTGCCAGCAGCCCAGGACACTACTCCTATGGCTACACCTTC	CASSPGHYSYGYTF
NA	NA	TRBJ2-5	TRBV2	TGTGCCAGCAGGAAGACAGGCCAAGAGACCCAGTACTTC	CASRKTGQETQYF
NA	NA	TRBJ2-7	TRBV10-1	TGCGCCAGCAGTGAGCAGGTAACCTACGAGCAGTACTTC	CASSEQVTYEQYF
few	NA	TRBJ2-7	TRBV4-2	TGTGCCAGCAGCAAGGACAGTGCCTCCTACGAGCAGTACTTC	CASSKDSASYEQYF
NA	NA	TRBJ2-7	TRBV18	TGTGCCAGTCAAACACCAGGGGAGAGCTACGAGCAGTACTTC	CASQTPGESYEQYF
NA	TRBD1	TRBJ2-6	TRBV9	TGTGCCAGCAGCGGGGGACAGGTTGGGGCCAACGTCCTGACTTTC	CASSGGQVGANVLTF
NA	NA	TRBJ2-2	TRBV4-3	TGCGCCAGCAGCCAAGATGCGGTCGGTGGGACCGGGGAGCTGTTTTTT	CASSQDAVGGTGELFF
NA	NA	TRBJ1-6	TRBV6-6	TGTGCCAGCAGTTACTCGTTTGGGGCGGATTCACCCCTCCACTTT	CASSYSFGADSPLHF
few	TRBD1	TRBJ2-7	TRBV5-1	TGCGCCAGCAGCTTGAAGGACCCGGGACAGGGAACCGAGCAGTACTTC	CASSLKDPGQGTEQYF
once	TRBD1	TRBJ1-2	TRBV4-1	TGCGCCAGCAGCCAAGAAGACAGGGCGTTTGGCTACACCTTC	CASSQEDRAFGYTF